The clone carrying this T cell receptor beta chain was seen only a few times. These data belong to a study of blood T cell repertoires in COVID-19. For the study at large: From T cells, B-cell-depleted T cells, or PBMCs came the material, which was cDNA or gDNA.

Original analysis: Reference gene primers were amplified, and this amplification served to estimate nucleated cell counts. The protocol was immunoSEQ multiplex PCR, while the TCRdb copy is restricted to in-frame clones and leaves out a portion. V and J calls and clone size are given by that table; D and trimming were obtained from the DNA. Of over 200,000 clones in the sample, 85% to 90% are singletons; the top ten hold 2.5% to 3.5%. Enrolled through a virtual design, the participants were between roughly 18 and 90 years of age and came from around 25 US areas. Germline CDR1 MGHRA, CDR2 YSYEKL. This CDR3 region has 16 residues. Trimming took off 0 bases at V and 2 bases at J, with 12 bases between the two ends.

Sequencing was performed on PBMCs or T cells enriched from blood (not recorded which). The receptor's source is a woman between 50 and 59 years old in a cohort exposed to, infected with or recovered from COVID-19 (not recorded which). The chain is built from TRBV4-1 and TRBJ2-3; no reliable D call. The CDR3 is CASSQDLSGYTDTQYF. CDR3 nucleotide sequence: TGCGCCAGCAGCCAAGATCTCTCCGGTTACACAGATACGCAGTATTTT.